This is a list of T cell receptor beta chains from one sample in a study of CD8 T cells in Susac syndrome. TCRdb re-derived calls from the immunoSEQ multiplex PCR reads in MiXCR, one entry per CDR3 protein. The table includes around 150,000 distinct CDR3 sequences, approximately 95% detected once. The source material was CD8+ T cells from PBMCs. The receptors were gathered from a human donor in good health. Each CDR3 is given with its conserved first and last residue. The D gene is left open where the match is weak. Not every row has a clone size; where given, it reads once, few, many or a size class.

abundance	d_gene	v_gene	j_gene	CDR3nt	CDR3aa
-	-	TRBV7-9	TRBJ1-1	TGTGCCAGCAGCTTAATCGAGAGGATAGACACTGAAGCTTTCTTT	CASSLIERIDTEAFF
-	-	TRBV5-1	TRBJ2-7	TGCGCCAGCCAAGGAGGTACAGCCTCCTACGAGCAGTACTTC	CASQGGTASYEQYF
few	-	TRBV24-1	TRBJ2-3	TGTGCCACCAGTGCTTCCGTCACAGATACGCAGTATTTT	CATSASVTDTQYF
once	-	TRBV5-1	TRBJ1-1	TGCGCCAGCAGCTTGGGTGTTGGGAACACTGAAGCTTTCTTT	CASSLGVGNTEAFF
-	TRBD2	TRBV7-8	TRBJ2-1	TGTGCCAGCAGCTTAATGTCGGGAGGGCCAGTGAGCTACAATGAGCAGTTCTTC	CASSLMSGGPVSYNEQFF
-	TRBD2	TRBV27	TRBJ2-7	TGTGCCAGCAGTTTCGGGACTAGCGGGATTGAGCAGTACTTC	CASSFGTSGIEQYF
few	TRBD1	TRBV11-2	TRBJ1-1	TGTGCCAGCAGCTTGGACAGGGAAGCTTTCTTT	CASSLDREAFF
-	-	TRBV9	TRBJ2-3	TGTGCCAGCAGCCCCCAAGGGCGTTCAGATACGCAGTATTTT	CASSPQGRSDTQYF
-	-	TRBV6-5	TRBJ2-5	TGTGCCAGCAGGGGGGACGGCACCCAAGAGACCCAGTACTTC	CASRGDGTQETQYF
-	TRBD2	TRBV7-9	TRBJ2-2	TGTGCCAGCTCGGGAGGCACCGGGGAGCTGTTTTTT	CASSGGTGELFF
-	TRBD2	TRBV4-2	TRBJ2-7	TGTGCCAGCAGCCACCCGACTAGCGGGAGGTACGAGCAGTACTTC	CASSHPTSGRYEQYF
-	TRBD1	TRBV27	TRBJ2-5	TGTGCCAGCGCCGGAGGGACAGGCCCTCAAGAGACCCAGTACTTC	CASAGGTGPQETQYF
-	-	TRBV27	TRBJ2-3	TGTGCCAGCAGTTTAGTCGCGGAGGGGCACACAGATACGCAGTATTTT	CASSLVAEGHTDTQYF
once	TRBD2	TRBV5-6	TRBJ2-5	TGTGCCAGCAGCTGGGGGACTAGCGGGAAAGAGACCCAGTACTTC	CASSWGTSGKETQYF
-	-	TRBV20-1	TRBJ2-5	TGCAGTGCTAGAGATATGGTGGAGACCCAGTACTTC	CSARDMVETQYF
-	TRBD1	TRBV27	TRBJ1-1	TGTGCCACCCAAACAGGGGCTTTCACTGAAGCTTTCTTT	CATQTGAFTEAFF
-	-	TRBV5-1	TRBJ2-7	TGCGCCAGCGGAAAATTCCGACAAGATCTCTACGAGCAGTACTTC	CASGKFRQDLYEQYF
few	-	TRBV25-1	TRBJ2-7	TGTGCCAGCAGTGTTGGCTACGAGCAGTACTTC	CASSVGYEQYF
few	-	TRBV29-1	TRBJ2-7	TGCAGCGTTGTGTCGGGCTACGAGCAGTACTTC	CSVVSGYEQYF
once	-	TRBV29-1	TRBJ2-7	TGCAGCGTTGAAGGGGGGGCGCGGGAGTACGAGCAGTACTTC	CSVEGGAREYEQYF
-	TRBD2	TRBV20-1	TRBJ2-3	TGCAGTGCTAGAGATCCGTTGGGGGGAGGGTCATCGGATACGCAGTATTTT	CSARDPLGGGSSDTQYF
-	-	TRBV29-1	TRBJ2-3	TGCAGCGCCCCCAGGGTCTCTCAGTTCGGCCCAGATACGCAGTATTTT	CSAPRVSQFGPDTQYF
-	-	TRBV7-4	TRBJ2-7	TGTGCCAGCAGCTTAGCGGTCGGACAGAGCTCCTACGAGCAGTACTTC	CASSLAVGQSSYEQYF
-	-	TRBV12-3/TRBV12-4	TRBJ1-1	TGTGCCAGCGAAGCAGGGGCGAGCGGTGAAGCTTTCTTT	CASEAGASGEAFF
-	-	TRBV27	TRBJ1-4	TGTGCCAGCAGCCTCTCTACTAATGAAAAACTGTTTTTT	CASSLSTNEKLFF
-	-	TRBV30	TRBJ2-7	TGTGCCTGGAGCACGACTTTCTACGAGCAGTACTTC	CAWSTTFYEQYF
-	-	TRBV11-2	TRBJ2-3	TGTGCCAGCAGAACACTTGGAGATACGCAGTATTTT	CASRTLGDTQYF
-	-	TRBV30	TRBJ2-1	TGTGCCTGGAGCCCGGACCACAACAATGAGCAGTTCTTC	CAWSPDHNNEQFF
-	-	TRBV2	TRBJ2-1	TGTGCCAGCAGTGGGCAGGGCTGGGATGAGCAGTTCTTC	CASSGQGWDEQFF
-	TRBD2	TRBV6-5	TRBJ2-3	TGTGCCAGCAACACCCTAGCGGGCACCGCAGATACGCAGTATTTT	CASNTLAGTADTQYF
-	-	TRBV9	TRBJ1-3	TGTGCCAGCAGCGTCCCTGGAAACACCATATATTTT	CASSVPGNTIYF
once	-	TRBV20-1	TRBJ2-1	TGCAGTGTGGTGGTGCCCTCCTACAATGAGCAGTTCTTC	CSVVVPSYNEQFF
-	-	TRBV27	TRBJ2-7	TGTGCCAGCAGTTTCAGAGGGAACTCCTACGAGCAGTACTTC	CASSFRGNSYEQYF
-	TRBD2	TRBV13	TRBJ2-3	TGTGCCAGCAGCCCGGGAGCGGGAGCGGCAGATACGCAGTATTTT	CASSPGAGAADTQYF
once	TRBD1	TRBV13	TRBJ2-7	TGTGCCAGCAGCCCATCGGGACAGGGGCTCTACGAGCAGTACTTC	CASSPSGQGLYEQYF
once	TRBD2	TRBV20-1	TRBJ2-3	TGCAGCCTTAGCGGGAGAAGCCTTACAGATACGCAGTATTTT	CSLSGRSLTDTQYF
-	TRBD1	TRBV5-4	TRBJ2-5	TGTGCCAGCAGCAGTACAGGGGAAGAGACCCAGTACTTC	CASSSTGEETQYF
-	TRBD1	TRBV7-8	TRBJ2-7	TGTGCCAGCAGCTTAGAAGGGGGCAGCGACGAGCAGTACTTC	CASSLEGGSDEQYF
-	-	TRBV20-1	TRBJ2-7	TGCAGTGCTAGATCCAGGGAAAAGTACGAGCAGTACTTC	CSARSREKYEQYF
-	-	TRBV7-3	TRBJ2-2	TGTGCCAGCAGCCCGGACCAAAACACCGGGGAGCTGTTTTTT	CASSPDQNTGELFF
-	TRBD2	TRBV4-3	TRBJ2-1	TGCGCCAGCAGCCAAGACCATGGACTAGCGGCTTACAATGAGCAGTTCTTC	CASSQDHGLAAYNEQFF
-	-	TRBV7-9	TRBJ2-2	TGTGCCAGCAGTCTACCCGGGGAGCTGTTTTTT	CASSLPGELFF
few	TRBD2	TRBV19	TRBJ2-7	TGTGCCAGTAGTCCGGGACTAGCCTCCTACGAGCAGTACTTC	CASSPGLASYEQYF
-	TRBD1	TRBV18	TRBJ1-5	TGTGCCAGCTCACCAGGGACAGGTCCTAATCAGCCCCAGCATTTT	CASSPGTGPNQPQHF
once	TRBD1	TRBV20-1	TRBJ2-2	TGCAGTGCTAGGTCAGGGGACAGTTACACCGGGGAGCTGTTTTTT	CSARSGDSYTGELFF
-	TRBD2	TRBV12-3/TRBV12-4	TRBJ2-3	TGTGCCACCGCGGGAGTGTCAGCAGATACGCAGTATTTT	CATAGVSADTQYF
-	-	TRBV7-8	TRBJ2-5	TGTGCCAGCAGCTTGATAAACGTCGGAGAGACCCAGTACTTC	CASSLINVGETQYF
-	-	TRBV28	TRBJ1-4	TGTGCCAGCAGTTTACGTACAGCCGGCTTCGATGAAAAACTGTTTTTT	CASSLRTAGFDEKLFF
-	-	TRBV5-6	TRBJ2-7	TGTGCCAGCAGCACGGGGATAGGGGGGTACGAGCAGTACTTC	CASSTGIGGYEQYF
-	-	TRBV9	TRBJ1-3	TGTGCCAGCAGCGTTCTCGGATCTTGGTCTGGAAACACCATATATTTT	CASSVLGSWSGNTIYF
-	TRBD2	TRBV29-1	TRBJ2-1	TGCAGCGTTGAAGGGACTAGCGAAATGAGCTCCTACAATGAGCAGTTCTTC	CSVEGTSEMSSYNEQFF
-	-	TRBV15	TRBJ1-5	TGTGCCACCAGCATAACAGGGTTGGGAAATCAGCCCCAGCATTTT	CATSITGLGNQPQHF
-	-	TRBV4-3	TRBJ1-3	TGCGCCAGCAGCCAAGATAGGGCAGGCCTCGGGGACACCATATATTTT	CASSQDRAGLGDTIYF
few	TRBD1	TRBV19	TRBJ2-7	TGTGCCAGTAGCCTGGGACAGGGACCATACGAGCAGTACTTC	CASSLGQGPYEQYF
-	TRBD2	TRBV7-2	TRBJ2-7	TGTGCCAGCAGCTTAGTCGGGCGGGAGCTCCTCGAGCAGTACTTC	CASSLVGRELLEQYF